This TCR beta chain was identified in a study of radiotherapy plus CTLA-4 blockade in lung cancer. Study background: Across the patients, objective responses occurred in approximately 18%, and disease control in over 25%.

With ipilimumab providing CTLA-4 blockade, focal radiation was administered to patients who had chemo-refractory metastatic non-small-cell lung cancer. There are a few counts of this clone. Its antigen is still unknown. The study, taken as a whole, reports: It was early blood T cell clone dynamics, with interferon-beta, that reportedly best predicted response. In blood, after radiotherapy plus ipilimumab, tumor-derived TCR clones expanded.

This CDR3 has 17 amino acids. Germline V gene sequence: CDR1 LNHDA, CDR2 SQIVND (reference sequence). The V and J ends lost 7 bases and 0 bases respectively, with 16 bases between them. The table came from immunoSEQ multiplex PCR; TCRdb's copy has only in-frame clones and leaves some out. The sample includes tens of thousands of clones, around 79% of them seen just once. The sample in question was peripheral blood, obtained from a patient treated with radiotherapy plus ipilimumab. This chain connects TRBV19 to TRBJ2-6, with D maybe TRBD2 (6 bases). The receptor comes from a human donor with non-small cell lung cancer who had a complete response to radiotherapy plus ipilimumab. CDR3 amino acids: CASKEGGFNSGANVLTF. The CDR3 DNA follows: TGTGCCAGTAAAGAGGGAGGCTTCAACTCTGGGGCCAACGTCCTGACTTTC. The full variable domain, in which reference TRBV19 and TRBJ2-6 provide the parts outside the CDR3, is DGGITQSPKYLFRKEGQNVTLSCEQNLNHDAMYWYRQDPGQGLRLIYYSQIVNDFQKGDIAEGYSVSREKKESFPLTVTSAQKNPTAFYLCASKEGGFNSGANVLTFGAGSRLTVL.